The 25 T cell receptor beta chains listed next were all sequenced from one sample in a study of CD8 T cells in ankylosing spondylitis. TCRdb passed the 5' RACE reads through MiXCR, listing each CDR3 protein once. The data show 26,000 or so distinct CDR3 sequences, with roughly 7.3% seen just once and about 31% held by the top ten. The material sequenced was blood. These receptors originate from a male donor with ankylosing spondylitis or in good health (not recorded which).

This clonotype was counted many times. The chain combines TRBV12-3 or TRBV12-4 with TRBJ2-3; no reliable D call. V was cut by 3 bases and J by 6 bases, with 10 bases left in between. CDR3 length: 13 residues. The CDR3 DNA is TGTGCCAGCAGTTTTCTTTTACTTGATACGCAGTATTTT. It encodes CASSFLLLDTQYF.

The J gene is TRBJ2-1, the V gene TRBV15; D unclear. This CDR3 has 18 amino acids. CDR1 and CDR2 (germline): LNHNV, YYDKDF (reference sequence). V shed 1 base and J shed 0 bases, with 16 bases lying between them. The DNA for the CDR3 is TGTGCCACCAGCAGAGGAGGTTTAATCCTGGGCTCCTACAATGAGCAGTTCTTC. This gives the protein CATSRGGLILGSYNEQFF.

The genes are TRBV19 and TRBJ2-7, with D maybe TRBD1 (6 bases). This CDR3 is 14 amino acids long. The germline V gene encodes CDR1 LNHDA and CDR2 SQIVND (reference sequence). V shed 5 bases and J shed 5 bases, with 16 bases lying between them. CDR3 protein: CASSARMTGNEQYV. CDR3 bases: TGTGCCAGTAGTGCCCGAATGACAGGCAACGAGCAGTACGTC.

This clonotype was seen ten or more times. The V call is TRBV29-1, the J call TRBJ2-7; no clear D gene. CDR1 and CDR2 (germline): SQVTM, ANQGSEA. The ends were cut back, 4 bases at V and 0 bases at J, with 10 bases in the middle. The CDR3 runs 13 residues. The CDR3 bases are TGCAGCGTTGGTGGCAGTCGCTCCTACGAGCAGTACTTC. As protein: CSVGGSRSYEQYF.

The sample holds a few counts of this clonotype. The CDR3 protein is CSVSTETNTGELFF. In nucleotides, the CDR3 is TGCAGCGTTTCGACAGAGACGAACACCGGGGAGCTGTTTTTT. The J gene is TRBJ2-2, the V gene TRBV29-1; weak D call: TRBD1 (5 bases). Germline CDR1 and CDR2: SQVTM and ANQGSEA. V was clipped by 5 bases and J by 0 bases, with 10 bases between them. This CDR3 is built from 14 residues.

This clonotype was counted between two and nine times. The chain has TRBV29-1 and TRBJ2-1, with 9 nucleotides matching TRBD2. The CDR3 has 13 residues. The germline V gene has CDR1 SQVTM and CDR2 ANQGSEA. Trimming took 7 bases from V and 9 from J; bases not matched to a gene: 10. The CDR3 DNA follows: TGCAGCGGCGAACGTAGCGGGGGCGCTGAGCAGTTCTTC. It specifies CSGERSGGAEQFF.

This clonotype was recorded at least ten times. J is TRBJ2-7 and V is TRBV20-1; either TRBD1 or TRBD2 may fit D (5 bases each). The ends were cut back, 2 bases at V and 5 bases at J, with 19 bases in the middle. The CDR3 covers 15 residues. Germline V CDR1 and CDR2: DFQATT, SNEGSKA (reference sequence). CDR3 nucleotide sequence: TGCAGTGCTAGAACGGGTTTCGGGGCCCGGGACGAGCAGTACTTC. Translated: CSARTGFGARDEQYF.

V is TRBV6-2 or TRBV6-3 and J is TRBJ2-7; no clear D. V gave up 5 bases and J gave up 2 bases, with 13 bases separating them. Germline V gene data show CDR1 as MNHEY and CDR2 as SVGEGT. The CDR3 is 14 amino acids. The CDR3 loop reads CASSKPVGAYEQYV. CDR3 coding DNA: TGTGCCAGCAGTAAGCCGGTGGGCGCCTACGAGCAGTACGTC.

This clonotype was counted ten times or more. CDR3 loop: CASSILDRGTAFF. The CDR3 nucleotides are TGTGCCAGCAGTATCCTGGACAGGGGGACAGCTTTCTTT. This chain links TRBV27 with TRBJ1-1; 10 nucleotides agree with TRBD1. The CDR3 is 13 amino acids. Germline V gene sequence: CDR1 MNHEY, CDR2 SMNVEV (reference sequence). Trimming removed 5 bases from V and 10 bases from J; junction bases left unmatched: 7.

The rearrangement uses TRBV4-2 and TRBJ2-3, with no clear D. The V end was cut by 0 bases, the J end by 0 bases, with 7 bases between. From germline, CDR1 is LGHNA and CDR2 YNFKEQ. The CDR3 extends over 15 amino acids. CDR3: CASSQDQRSTDTQYF. The CDR3 DNA sequence: TGTGCCAGCAGCCAAGATCAGAGGAGCACAGATACGCAGTATTTT.

This clonotype appeared a few times. This chain uses TRBV4-1 with TRBJ1-1, with 12 bases that match TRBD1. Looked up from germline, CDR1 is MGHRA and CDR2 is YSYEKL. The ends lost 2 bases at V and 2 bases at J; junction bases unmatched: 6. The CDR3 is 17 amino acids. CDR3 sequence reads: CASSQNPGQGANTEAFF. In nucleotides, the CDR3 is TGCGCCAGCAGCCAAAACCCGGGACAGGGGGCAAACACTGAAGCTTTCTTT.

This clonotype was seen at least ten times. The rearrangement joins TRBV10-3 to TRBJ2-1, with 7 nucleotides matching TRBD2. Losses at the gene ends were 8 bases for V and 7 bases for J; bases not matched to a gene: 2. Germline CDR1 reads ENHRY; CDR2 reads SYGVKD. This CDR3 spans 11 amino acids. The CDR3 coding sequence is TGTGCCATCGGGGGGGGGAATGAGCAGTTCTTC. It codes for CAIGGGNEQFF.

This clonotype was counted a few times. V is TRBV12-3 or TRBV12-4 and J is TRBJ2-7; 7 bases are shared with TRBD2. This CDR3 region has 13 residues. Losses at the gene ends were 4 bases for V and 6 bases for J; bases not matched to a gene: 6. The CDR3 reads CASSSRTSSEQYV. The DNA of the CDR3 is TGTGCCAGCAGTTCCAGGACTAGTTCCGAGCAGTACGTC.

This clonotype was seen a few times. The chain has TRBV4-1 and TRBJ2-2, with a possible D match to TRBD2 (6 bases). Trimming shortened V by 4 bases and J by 6 bases, and 18 bases separated the two germline ends. Germline V gene lookup returns CDR1 MGHRA and CDR2 YSYEKL. This CDR3 contains 16 residues. This chain's CDR3 is CASSPKRQGGPGELFF. The CDR3 DNA reads TGCGCCAGCAGCCCCAAACGGCAGGGAGGACCCGGGGAGCTGTTTTTT.

This clonotype was seen only a few times. The CDR3, as DNA: TGTGCCAGCAGCCAGAGCAATCAGCCCCAGCATTTT. Translated: CASSQSNQPQHF. V gene TRBV6-2 or TRBV6-3 combines with J gene TRBJ1-5; no firm D call. Germline CDR1 reads MNHEY; CDR2 reads SVGEGT. V gave up 6 bases and J gave up 1 base, with 4 bases separating them. The CDR3 loop spans 12 amino acids.

The V and J genes are TRBV7-6 and TRBJ2-3; D might be TRBD2 (6 bases). The CDR3 consists of 16 residues. Trimming removed 2 bases from V and 2 bases from J, with 14 bases in between. Per the germline V gene, CDR1 is SGHVS and CDR2 is FNYEAQ. The CDR3 DNA sequence: TGTGCCAGCAGCTTAATAGGCGGGGCGTCCACAGATACGCAGTATTTT. This gives the protein CASSLIGGASTDTQYF. The entire variable domain, with the rest obtained from reference TRBV7-6 and TRBJ2-3, is as follows: GAGVSQSPRYKVTKRGQDVALRCDPISGHVSLYWYRQALGQGPEFLTYFNYEAQQDKSGLPNDRFSAERPEGSISTLTIQRTEQRDSAMYRCASSLIGGASTDTQYFGPGTRLTVL.

This clonotype has just a few counts. The chain uses TRBV29-1 and TRBJ2-1, with D perhaps TRBD1 (5 bases). CDR1 SQVTM and CDR2 ANQGSEA come from the germline V gene. V was cut by 3 bases and J by 6 bases, with 9 bases left in between. There are 12 residues in the CDR3. The CDR3 DNA reads TGCAGCGTTGATGAGACAGCCAATGAGCAGTTCTTC. Translation gives CSVDETANEQFF.

The table lists this clonotype with a few counts. The chain uses TRBV27 and TRBJ2-2; 7 bases map to TRBD2. The V gene's germline CDR1 is MNHEY and CDR2 SMNVEV (reference sequence). The CDR3 totals 15 residues. V gave up 8 bases and J gave up 3 bases; unmatched junction bases: 9. The DNA of the CDR3 is TGTGCCAGCTCAAAGGGAGGGTACGACACCGGGGAGCTGTTTTTT. Encoded protein: CASSKGGYDTGELFF.

The CDR3 sequence: CASRQGFNLNEKLFF. The CDR3 region has the DNA TGTGCCAGCAGACAGGGGTTTAACCTCAATGAAAAACTGTTTTTT. The genes are TRBV5-5 and TRBJ1-4; 7 positions agree with TRBD1. The V gene end was trimmed by 5 bases and the J gene end by 5 bases; junction bases not matched to a gene: 9. Germline loops: CDR1 SGHKS, CDR2 YYEKEE (reference sequence). CDR3 length equals 15 residues.

V gene TRBV28 combines with J gene TRBJ1-1, with TRBD1 as a possible D gene (5 bases). Germline-derived CDR1 and CDR2 are MDHEN and SYDVKM. The CDR3 totals 15 residues. V dropped 6 bases and J dropped 1 base, with 15 bases sitting between them. The CDR3 is CASSPPGRGNTEAFF. CDR3 DNA sequence: TGTGCCAGCAGCCCTCCAGGGCGCGGGAACACTGAAGCTTTCTTT. Using reference TRBV28 and TRBJ1-1 for the parts outside the CDR3, the full variable domain is DVKVTQSSRYLVKRTGEKVFLECVQDMDHENMFWYRQDPGLGLRLIYFSYDVKMKEKGDIPEGYSVSREKKERFSLILESASTNQTSMYLCASSPPGRGNTEAFFGQGTRLTVV.

This clonotype was recorded many times. This chain uses TRBV10-3 with TRBJ2-1, with 7 bases identical to TRBD1. Germline CDR1 and CDR2: ENHRY and SYGVKD. V dropped 10 bases and J dropped 0; count of bases not matched to a gene: 6. CDR3 length equals 14 residues. CDR3 amino acids: CATGTVSSYNEQFF. The CDR3 nucleotides are TGTGCCACCGGGACAGTGAGCTCCTACAATGAGCAGTTCTTC.

The chain links TRBV3-1 to TRBJ2-1, with D unresolved. The V gene's germline CDR1 is LGHDT and CDR2 YNNKEL (reference sequence). The V end lost 2 bases, the J end lost 5 bases, and 10 bases lay between the germline ends. The CDR3 is 14 amino acids. In DNA form, the CDR3 reads TGTGCCAGCAGCCAACAGAGTGCTGACAATGAGCAGTTCTTC. Its protein product is CASSQQSADNEQFF.

By share, this clonotype ranks as medium-sized. The chain is built from TRBV7-9 and TRBJ1-2; 8 bases are a match to TRBD1. After removal of 5 bases from V and 2 bases from J, the junction contained 13 bases not matched to a gene. Germline V gene data show CDR1 as SEHNR and CDR2 as FQNEAQ (reference sequence). The CDR3 loop spans 17 amino acids. DNA of the CDR3: TGTGCCAGCAGCAGAAAAAGTACAGGGGGAAACAACTATGGCTACACCTTC. Translated, it gives CASSRKSTGGNNYGYTF. The variable domain in full, with the rest retrieved from reference TRBV7-9 and TRBJ1-2, is DTGVSQNPRHKITKRGQNVTFRCDPISEHNRLYWYRQTLGQGPEFLTYFQNEAQLEKSRLLSDRFSAERPKGSFSTLEIQRTEQGDSAMYLCASSRKSTGGNNYGYTFGSGTRLTVV.

V gene TRBV29-1 combines with J gene TRBJ2-3; 10 bases are shared with TRBD2. The CDR3 is 14 residues long. Germline CDR1 is SQVTM and CDR2 is ANQGSEA. V trimming: 6 bases; J trimming: 1 base; junction bases outside the gene matches: 4. For the CDR3, the DNA is TGCAGCGTGGCCGGGACTAGCGGCACAGATACGCAGTATTTT. It translates to CSVAGTSGTDTQYF.

The chain carries TRBV10-3 and TRBJ1-1; D may be TRBD1 (5 bases). Per the germline V gene, CDR1 is ENHRY and CDR2 is SYGVKD. CDR3 length: 13 residues. Trimming cost V 8 bases and J 1 base, with 11 bases left between them. The CDR3 DNA reads TGTGCCATCGGTAAACAGGCGAACACTGAAGCTTTCTTT. Protein: CAIGKQANTEAFF.